The 13 T cell receptor beta chains listed next were all sequenced from one sample in a study of blood T cell repertoires in COVID-19. The method was immunoSEQ multiplex PCR; TCRdb's version includes in-frame clones alone and lacks a portion of them. The data contain about 230,000 clones, over 75% of them singletons. The specimen was peripheral blood. These receptors were taken from a man in his forties or fifties with COVID-19, enrolled during active disease.

Only one count was recorded for this clone. The chain uses TRBV21-1 and TRBJ1-4; TRBD1 was called by the table and not checked on the DNA. TRBV21-1 corresponds to a pseudogene. The CDR3 totals 15 residues. The CDR3 sequence is CASSKGSGGWEKLFF. CDR3 DNA: TGTGCCAGCAGCAAAGGTTCAGGGGGCTGGGAAAAACTGTTTTTT.

The V gene is TRBV5-6, the J gene TRBJ1-6; 8 nucleotides match TRBD1. J lost 10 bases, V lost 0 bases, and 12 bases had no gene match. Germline V gene data show CDR1 as SGHDT and CDR2 as YYEEEE. The CDR3 has 17 residues. The chain's CDR3 is CASSLARGTGVRSPLHF. The CDR3 DNA sequence: TGTGCCAGCAGCTTGGCACGGGGGACAGGAGTCAGGTCACCCCTCCACTTT.

The chain links TRBV2 to TRBJ2-2; possible D gene TRBD1, 6 bases. The CDR3 contains 14 residues. Germline V gene data show CDR1 as SNHLY and CDR2 as FYNNEI. Trimming cost V 7 bases and J 0 bases, with 9 bases left between them. The chain's CDR3 is CASKDSSNTGELFF. The CDR3 DNA reads as TGTGCCAGCAAGGACAGTTCGAACACCGGGGAGCTGTTTTTT.

A word on this clone: Other DNA sequences in this specimen translate into the identical CDR3. The J gene is TRBJ1-6, the V gene TRBV5-4, with D possibly TRBD1 on 5 matching bases. The CDR3 totals 13 residues. Germline V gene lookup returns CDR1 SGHNT and CDR2 YYREEE (reference sequence). The V gene lost 1 base and the J gene lost 8 bases, with 7 bases spanning the gap. CDR3: CASSLQQDSPLHF. The DNA of the CDR3 is TGTGCCAGCAGCTTGCAACAGGATTCACCCCTCCACTTT.

J is TRBJ1-4 and V is TRBV7-4; TRBD1 matches at 11 bases. V was pared by 4 bases and J by 5 bases, with 9 bases of the junction left unmatched. Germline V CDR1 and CDR2: SGHVT, SQSDAQ. The CDR3 is 17 amino acids. CDR3 protein: CASSSQTRDRGNEKLFF. The CDR3 region has the DNA TGTGCCAGCAGCTCGCAAACCCGGGACAGGGGGAATGAAAAACTGTTTTTT.

The table lists this clone with a count of one. This rearrangement joins TRBV5-1 to TRBJ2-1, with TRBD2 matching over 11 bases. V lost 4 bases, J lost 6 bases, and 6 bases stayed unmatched. In germline, CDR1 is SGHRS, CDR2 YFSETQ. This CDR3 is 15 amino acids long. CDR3 protein: CASSPLAGGGNEQFF. In nucleotides, the CDR3 is TGCGCCAGCAGCCCTCTAGCGGGGGGCGGCAATGAGCAGTTCTTC.

CDR3 loop: CASSIDEGWGNQPQHF. CDR3 DNA sequence: TGTGCCAGTAGTATAGATGAGGGATGGGGCAATCAGCCCCAGCATTTT. This sequence joins TRBV19 and TRBJ1-5; D call uncertain. Germline V CDR1 and CDR2: LNHDA, SQIVND (reference sequence). The ends were cut back, 0 bases at V and 2 bases at J, with 11 bases in the middle. CDR3 length equals 16 residues.

This clone was detected ten times or more. The J gene is TRBJ2-7, the V gene TRBV7-8; 7 positions agree with TRBD1. J was trimmed by 8 bases and V by 4 bases; bases with no gene match: 11. This CDR3 spans 14 amino acids. Per germline, CDR1 SGHVS and CDR2 FQNEAQ. The CDR3 DNA sequence: TGTGCCAGCAGCTCCGGGACAGCGTATTTAAAGCAGTACTTC. Protein: CASSSGTAYLKQYF.

J is TRBJ2-7 and V is TRBV6-5; D remains ambiguous. V was clipped by 0 bases and J by 3 bases, with 12 bases between them. This CDR3 is 15 amino acids long. Germline V gene lookup returns CDR1 MNHEY and CDR2 SVGAGI. The CDR3 nucleotides are TGTGCCAGCAGTTACTCGGCCGGGTCCAACTACGAGCAGTACTTC. It specifies CASSYSAGSNYEQYF.

V and J are TRBV6-1 and TRBJ1-3; D might be TRBD1 (6 bases). CDR1 and CDR2 (germline): MNHNS, SASEGT. The V end lost 3 bases, the J end lost 2 bases, and 11 bases lay between the germline ends. This CDR3 contains 15 residues. The CDR3 here is CASSDPQGTGNTIYF. The CDR3 DNA is TGTGCCAGCAGTGACCCACAGGGAACTGGAAACACCATATATTTT.

The rearrangement links TRBV7-9 to TRBJ2-7; D is possibly TRBD1 (6 bases). Germline-derived CDR1 and CDR2 are SEHNR and FQNEAQ (reference sequence). Trimming pared 5 bases from V and 2 bases from J, leaving 16 bases between. There are 15 residues in the CDR3. The CDR3 DNA sequence: TGTGCCAGCAGCCCCGAGACGACAGGAACCTACGAGCAGTACTTC. It specifies CASSPETTGTYEQYF.

J is TRBJ1-4 and V is TRBV9, with 8 bases that match TRBD1. This CDR3 comprises 13 residues. Germline CDR1 is SGDLS and CDR2 is YYNGEE. V lost 3 bases and J lost 14; bases outside the gene matches: 9. In DNA form, the CDR3 reads TGTGCCAGCAGCGCCCTCGGGACAGGTGAGCTGTTTTTT. As protein: CASSALGTGELFF.

This clone was observed a handful of times. CDR3 in DNA: TGCGCCAGCAGCTTGGACAGCTATGGCTACACCTTC. As protein: CASSLDSYGYTF. The chain uses TRBV5-1 and TRBJ1-2; D is ambiguous. Between the trimmed V and J ends, which lost 0 bases and 4 bases, there was a span of 4 bases. Looked up from germline, CDR1 is SGHRS and CDR2 is YFSETQ. This CDR3 region has 12 residues.